The 9 T cell receptor beta chains presented below share a single source sample, sequenced in a study of patients and donors after allogeneic stem cell transplantation. TCRdb re-called the RT-PCR reads through MiXCR, storing one row per CDR3 protein. The sample shows hundreds of thousands of distinct CDR3 sequences, more than 15% of them seen only once. The material sequenced was blood, either unsorted or a sorted T cell fraction (not recorded which). These receptors all stem from a human donor who was either an allogeneic HSCT recipient or a stem cell or donor lymphocyte infusion donor (not recorded which). It is not recorded whose cells these are; they may come from a transplant donor.

This clonotype was seen repeatedly, ten times or more. The chain combines TRBV7-2 with TRBJ1-1; D remains unclear. V lost 5 bases and J lost 12, with 16 bases in between. Germline CDR1 reads SGHTA; CDR2 reads FQGNSA. The CDR3 is 12 amino acids. DNA of the CDR3: TGTGCCAGCAGCCCTAGCCCAACCGAAACTTTCTTT. It specifies CASSPSPTETFF.

V is TRBV6-2 or TRBV6-3 and J is TRBJ2-2; possibly TRBD2 for D (5 bases). CDR3 length: 16 amino acids. V dropped 7 bases and J dropped 2 bases, with 17 bases sitting between them. Germline V gives CDR1 MNHEY, CDR2 SVGEGT. The CDR3 nucleotides are TGTGCCAGCACCAAAAGTAGGACTGGTAACACCGGGGAGCTGTTTTTT. Translating gives CASTKSRTGNTGELFF.

V is TRBV6-1 and J is TRBJ1-1; 8 positions agree with TRBD1. Germline V gene data show CDR1 as MNHNS and CDR2 as SASEGT. The CDR3 sequence is 17 residues long. The J segment lost 0 bases and the V segment lost 4 bases, leaving 10 bases of the junction unmatched. CDR3 amino acids: CASSVAGTGRMNTEAFF. Written as DNA, the CDR3 is TGTGCCAGCAGTGTCGCCGGGACAGGCCGAATGAACACTGAAGCTTTCTTT.

This clonotype was seen a handful of times. The chain uses TRBV2 and TRBJ2-6; tentatively, D is TRBD1 (6 bases). The germline V and J ends were trimmed by 3 bases and 3 bases, with 18 bases remaining between them. Germline assignment: CDR1 SNHLY and CDR2 FYNNEI. The CDR3 is 18 residues long. The CDR3 DNA is TGTGCCAGCAGTGAGTGGCAGGGGCTCTTTATTGGGGCCAACGTCCTGACTTTC. This gives the protein CASSEWQGLFIGANVLTF. The entire variable domain, with the rest obtained from reference TRBV2 and TRBJ2-6, is as follows: EPEVTQTPSHQVTQMGQEVILRCVPISNHLYFYWYRQILGQKVEFLVSFYNNEISEKSEIFDDQFSVERPDGSNFTLKIRSTKLEDSAMYFCASSEWQGLFIGANVLTFGAGSRLTVL.

This chain connects TRBV11-2 to TRBJ2-7; perhaps D is TRBD1 or TRBD2 (5 bases each). With 6 bases removed from V and 2 bases from J, the gap between germline ends came to 14 bases. Germline V gene lookup returns CDR1 SGHAT and CDR2 FQNNGV. This CDR3 has 14 residues. CDR3 sequence: CASRAFVGAYEQYF. The CDR3 bases are TGTGCCAGCAGAGCTTTTGTGGGGGCCTACGAGCAGTACTTC.

As regards this clonotype: A read error may explain this, as a much larger clone is one base away. This sequence joins TRBV12-3 or TRBV12-4 and TRBJ2-7; 9 bases map to TRBD2. V gave up 2 bases and J gave up 2 bases; unmatched junction bases: 1. The length of the CDR3 is 14 residues. CDR3 nucleotides: TGTGCCAGCAGTTTAAGCGGGAGGCCCTACGAGCAGTACTTC. It codes for CASSLSGRPYEQYF.

A few counts support this clonotype. In DNA form, the CDR3 reads TGTGCCAGCACCCAGCGGGGGAGGAGTGAAAAACTGTTTTTT. As protein: CASTQRGRSEKLFF. This chain connects TRBV6-1 to TRBJ1-4; D might be TRBD1 (5 bases). This CDR3 has 14 residues. CDR1 MNHNS and CDR2 SASEGT come from the germline V gene. Trimming took off 7 bases at V and 7 bases at J, with 16 bases between the two ends.

The chain carries TRBV20-1 and TRBJ1-2; tentative D call: TRBD1 (6 bases). Germline CDR1 and CDR2: DFQATT and SNEGSKA (reference sequence). The CDR3 runs to 17 residues. Deletions cut 0 bases from V and 6 bases from J, with 23 bases between. CDR3 residues: CSARDFGGAVGGNGYTF. Here the CDR3 DNA reads TGCAGTGCTAGAGATTTCGGGGGCGCCGTGGGTGGTAATGGCTACACCTTC.

This clonotype was recorded a few times. The chain has TRBV20-1 and TRBJ1-2; no clear D gene. This CDR3 is built from 15 residues. Trimming pared 1 base from V and 6 bases from J, leaving 18 bases between. Germline V gene sequence: CDR1 DFQATT, CDR2 SNEGSKA (reference sequence). The CDR3 sequence: CSARAPGKLVDGYTF. CDR3 DNA: TGCAGTGCTAGAGCTCCGGGAAAGTTAGTCGATGGCTACACCTTC.